The next 4 T cell receptor beta chains were all read from a single sample in a study of vaccination and CD4 T cells after COVID-19. For these TCRs, the target antigens are not known. The study sequenced cultured CD4+ T cell DNA using the Oncomine TCR Beta short-read assay. A single record per CDR3 protein comes from TCRdb applying MiXCR to the PCR reads. The sample has approximately 20,000 distinct CDR3 sequences; 31% are singletons. Treatment noted: roughly 11-day PBMC culture with coronavirus spike peptide pools or control peptides (ViraFEST assay). Specimen: cultured CD4+ T cells from blood. These TCRs come from a human donor with COVID-19.

This CDR3 reads CASRTGGKHTGELFF. CDR3 in DNA: TGTGCCAGCAGGACAGGGGGCAAGCACACCGGGGAGCTGTTTTTT. The chain joins TRBV6-1 to TRBJ2-2; TRBD1 aligns across 10 bases. This CDR3 is 15 amino acids long. The V gene's germline CDR1 is MNHNS and CDR2 SASEGT. The V segment lost 6 bases and the J segment 3 bases; nucleotides outside the gene matches: 4.

The chain links TRBV27 to TRBJ1-2, with D unresolved. The CDR3 length is 14 residues. The V and J ends lost 1 base and 2 bases respectively, with 8 bases between them. The germline CDR1 and CDR2 sequences are MNHEY and SMNVEV (reference sequence). The CDR3 sequence is CASSLYQNNYGYTF. The CDR3 coding sequence is TGTGCCAGCAGTTTATATCAGAACAACTATGGCTACACCTTC.

The V call is TRBV6-5, the J call TRBJ2-3, with 9 bases aligning to TRBD2. The V gene end was trimmed by 0 bases and the J gene end by 7 bases; junction bases not matched to a gene: 5. Germline V gene lookup returns CDR1 MNHEY and CDR2 SVGAGI. This CDR3 has 15 residues. The CDR3 region has the DNA TGTGCCAGCAGTTACTCGCGGGGGGGTATAAATACGCAGTATTTT. This gives the protein CASSYSRGGINTQYF.

There are a few counts of this clonotype. The J gene is TRBJ2-1, the V gene TRBV19; 7 nucleotides agree with TRBD1. The CDR3 consists of 16 residues. The V and J ends lost 3 bases and 8 bases, in that order; junction bases with no gene match: 13. CDR1 and CDR2 (germline): LNHDA, SQIVND (reference sequence). The CDR3 spells CASSIKGALSIDEQFF. As DNA, the CDR3 is TGTGCCAGTAGTATCAAGGGGGCCCTAAGTATTGATGAGCAGTTCTTC.